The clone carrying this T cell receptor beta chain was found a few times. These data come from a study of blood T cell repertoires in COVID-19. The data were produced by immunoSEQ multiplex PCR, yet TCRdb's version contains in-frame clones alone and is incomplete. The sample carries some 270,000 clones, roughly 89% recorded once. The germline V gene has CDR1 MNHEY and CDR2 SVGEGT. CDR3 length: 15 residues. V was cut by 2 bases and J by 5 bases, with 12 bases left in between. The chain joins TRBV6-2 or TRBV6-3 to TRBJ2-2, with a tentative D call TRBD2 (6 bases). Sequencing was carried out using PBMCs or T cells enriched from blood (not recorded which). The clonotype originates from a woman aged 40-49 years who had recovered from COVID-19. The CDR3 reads CASSYPGVGTGELFF. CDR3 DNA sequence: TGTGCCAGCAGTTACCCGGGGGTAGGGACCGGGGAGCTGTTTTTT.